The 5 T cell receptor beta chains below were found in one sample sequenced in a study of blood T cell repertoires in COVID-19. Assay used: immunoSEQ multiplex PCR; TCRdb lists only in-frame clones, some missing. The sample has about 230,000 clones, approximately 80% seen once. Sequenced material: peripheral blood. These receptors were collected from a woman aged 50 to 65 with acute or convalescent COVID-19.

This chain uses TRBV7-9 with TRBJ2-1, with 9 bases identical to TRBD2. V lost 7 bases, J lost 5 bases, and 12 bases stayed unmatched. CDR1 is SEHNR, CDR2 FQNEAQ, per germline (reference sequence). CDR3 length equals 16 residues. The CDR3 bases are TGTGCCAGCACCAGACTAAGCGGGGGGCATAACAATGAGCAGTTCTTC. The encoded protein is CASTRLSGGHNNEQFF.

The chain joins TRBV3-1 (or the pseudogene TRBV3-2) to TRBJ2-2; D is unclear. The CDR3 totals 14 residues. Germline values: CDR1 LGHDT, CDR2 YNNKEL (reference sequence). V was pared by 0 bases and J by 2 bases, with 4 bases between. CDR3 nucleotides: TGTGCCAGCAGCCAAGATGGCAACACCGGGGAGCTGTTTTTT. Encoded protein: CASSQDGNTGELFF.

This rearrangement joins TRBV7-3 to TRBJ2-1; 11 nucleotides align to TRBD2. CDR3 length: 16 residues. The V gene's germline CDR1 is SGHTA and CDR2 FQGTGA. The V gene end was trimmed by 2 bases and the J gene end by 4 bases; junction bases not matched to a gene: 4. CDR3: CASSLVPSGGYNEQFF. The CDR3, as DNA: TGTGCCAGCAGCTTAGTACCTAGCGGGGGGTACAATGAGCAGTTCTTC. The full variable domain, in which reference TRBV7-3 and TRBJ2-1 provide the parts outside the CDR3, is GAGVSQTPSNKVTEKGKYVELRCDPISGHTALYWYRQSLGQGPEFLIYFQGTGAADDSGLPNDRFFAVRPEGSVSTLKIQRTERGDSAVYLCASSLVPSGGYNEQFFGPGTRLTVL.

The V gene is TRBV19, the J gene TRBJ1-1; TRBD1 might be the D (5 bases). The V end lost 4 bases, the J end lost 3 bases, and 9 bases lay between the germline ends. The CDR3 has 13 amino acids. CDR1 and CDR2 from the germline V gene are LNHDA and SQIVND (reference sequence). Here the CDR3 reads CASSTDTYTEAFF. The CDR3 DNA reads TGTGCCAGTAGTACGGACACCTACACTGAAGCTTTCTTT.

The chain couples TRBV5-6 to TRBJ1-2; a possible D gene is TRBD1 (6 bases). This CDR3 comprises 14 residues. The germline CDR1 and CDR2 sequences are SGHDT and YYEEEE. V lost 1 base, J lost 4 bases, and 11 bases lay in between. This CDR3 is CASSLYRATYGYTF. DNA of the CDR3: TGTGCCAGCAGCTTGTACAGGGCCACCTATGGCTACACCTTC.